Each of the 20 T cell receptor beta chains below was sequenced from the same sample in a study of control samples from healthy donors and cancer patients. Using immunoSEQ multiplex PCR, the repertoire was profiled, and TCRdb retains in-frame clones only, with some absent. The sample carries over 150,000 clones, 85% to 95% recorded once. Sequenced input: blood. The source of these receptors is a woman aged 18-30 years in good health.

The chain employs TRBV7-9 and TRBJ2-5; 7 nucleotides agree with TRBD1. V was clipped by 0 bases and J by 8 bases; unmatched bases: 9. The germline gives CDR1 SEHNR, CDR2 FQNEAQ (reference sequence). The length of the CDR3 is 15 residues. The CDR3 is CASSLAAAGGDTQYF. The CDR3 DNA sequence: TGTGCCAGCAGCTTAGCGGCGGCAGGGGGAGATACCCAGTACTTC. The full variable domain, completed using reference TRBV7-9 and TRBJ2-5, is DTGVSQNPRHKITKRGQNVTFRCDPISEHNRLYWYRQTLGQGPEFLTYFQNEAQLEKSRLLSDRFSAERPKGSFSTLEIQRTEQGDSAMYLCASSLAAAGGDTQYFGPGTRLLVL.

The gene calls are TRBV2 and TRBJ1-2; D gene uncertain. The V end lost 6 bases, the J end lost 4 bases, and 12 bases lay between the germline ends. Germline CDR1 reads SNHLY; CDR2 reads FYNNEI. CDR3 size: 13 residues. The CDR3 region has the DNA TGTGCCAGCAGCAACGGGCCGGCCTATGGCTACACCTTC. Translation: CASSNGPAYGYTF.

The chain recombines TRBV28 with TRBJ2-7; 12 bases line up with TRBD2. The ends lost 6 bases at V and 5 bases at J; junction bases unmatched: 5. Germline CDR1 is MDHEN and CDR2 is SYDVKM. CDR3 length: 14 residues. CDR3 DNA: TGTGCCAGCAGGACTAGCGGGAGTTATAACGAGCAGTACTTC. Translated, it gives CASRTSGSYNEQYF.

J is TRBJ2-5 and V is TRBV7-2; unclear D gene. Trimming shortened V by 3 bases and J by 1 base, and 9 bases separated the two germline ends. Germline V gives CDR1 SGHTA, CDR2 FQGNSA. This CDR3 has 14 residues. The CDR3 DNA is TGTGCCAGCAGCTTTGATCGAGCCCAAGAGACCCAGTACTTC. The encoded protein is CASSFDRAQETQYF.

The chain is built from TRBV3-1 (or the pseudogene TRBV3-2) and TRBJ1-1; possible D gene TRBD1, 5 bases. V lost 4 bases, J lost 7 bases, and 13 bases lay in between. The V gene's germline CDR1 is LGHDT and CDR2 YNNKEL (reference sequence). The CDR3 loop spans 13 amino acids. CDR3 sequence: CASSRGTRGEAFF. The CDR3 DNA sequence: TGTGCCAGCAGCCGAGGGACTCGCGGTGAAGCTTTCTTT.

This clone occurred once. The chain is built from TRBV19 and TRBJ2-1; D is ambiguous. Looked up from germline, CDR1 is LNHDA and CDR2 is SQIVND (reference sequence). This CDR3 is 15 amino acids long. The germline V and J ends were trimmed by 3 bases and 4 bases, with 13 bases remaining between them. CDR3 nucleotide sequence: TGTGCCAGTAGTATTATCAATGCGATTTACAATGAGCAGTTCTTC. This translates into CASSIINAIYNEQFF. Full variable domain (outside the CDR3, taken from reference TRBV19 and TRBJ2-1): DGGITQSPKYLFRKEGQNVTLSCEQNLNHDAMYWYRQDPGQGLRLIYYSQIVNDFQKGDIAEGYSVSREKKESFPLTVTSAQKNPTAFYLCASSIINAIYNEQFFGPGTRLTVL.

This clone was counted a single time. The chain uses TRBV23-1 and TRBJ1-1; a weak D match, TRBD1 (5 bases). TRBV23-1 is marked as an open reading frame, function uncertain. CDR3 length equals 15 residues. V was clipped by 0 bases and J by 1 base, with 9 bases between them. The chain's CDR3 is CASSQSNRRNTEAFF. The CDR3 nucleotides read TGCGCCAGCAGTCAATCAAACAGGCGGAACACTGAAGCTTTCTTT.

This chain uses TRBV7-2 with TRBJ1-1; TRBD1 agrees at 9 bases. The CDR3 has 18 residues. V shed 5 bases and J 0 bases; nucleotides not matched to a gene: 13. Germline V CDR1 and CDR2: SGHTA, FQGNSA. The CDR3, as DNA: TGTGCCAGCAGCCCCCAGACAGGGGGGACCTTCATGAACACTGAAGCTTTCTTT. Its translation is CASSPQTGGTFMNTEAFF.

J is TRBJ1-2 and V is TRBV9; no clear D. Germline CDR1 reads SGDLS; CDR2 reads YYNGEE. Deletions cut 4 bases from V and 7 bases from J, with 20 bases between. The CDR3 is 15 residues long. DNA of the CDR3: TGTGCCAGCAGCCCAGCCGCCGGGGAGATGGCTGGCTACACCTTC. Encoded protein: CASSPAAGEMAGYTF.

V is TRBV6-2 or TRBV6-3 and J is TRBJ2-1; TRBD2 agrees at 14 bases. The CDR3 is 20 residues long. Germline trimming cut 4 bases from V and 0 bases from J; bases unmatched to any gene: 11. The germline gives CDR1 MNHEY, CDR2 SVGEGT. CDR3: CASSFDPGLAGVSSYNEQFF. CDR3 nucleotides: TGTGCCAGCAGTTTTGATCCGGGACTAGCGGGAGTTAGCTCCTACAATGAGCAGTTCTTC.

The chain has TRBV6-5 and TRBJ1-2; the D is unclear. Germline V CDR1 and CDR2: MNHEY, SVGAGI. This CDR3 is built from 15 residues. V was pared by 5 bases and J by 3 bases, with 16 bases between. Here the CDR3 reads CASSPRGVADYGYTF. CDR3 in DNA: TGTGCCAGCAGTCCCCGCGGGGTTGCAGACTATGGCTACACCTTC.

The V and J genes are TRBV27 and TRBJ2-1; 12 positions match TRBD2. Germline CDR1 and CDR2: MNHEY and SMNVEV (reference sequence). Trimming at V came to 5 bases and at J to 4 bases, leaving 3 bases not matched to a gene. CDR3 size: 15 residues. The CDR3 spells CASSPGTSGYNEQFF. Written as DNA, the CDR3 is TGTGCCAGCAGTCCTGGGACTAGCGGGTACAATGAGCAGTTCTTC.

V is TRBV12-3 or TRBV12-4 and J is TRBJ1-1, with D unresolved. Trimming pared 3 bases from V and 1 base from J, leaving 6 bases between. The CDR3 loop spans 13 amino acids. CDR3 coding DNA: TGTGCCAGCAGTTTTGTGGCGAACACTGAAGCTTTCTTT. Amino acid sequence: CASSFVANTEAFF.

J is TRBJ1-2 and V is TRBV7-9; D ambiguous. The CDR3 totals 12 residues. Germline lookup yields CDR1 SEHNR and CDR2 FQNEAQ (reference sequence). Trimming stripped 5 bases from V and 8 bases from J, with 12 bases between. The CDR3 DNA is TGTGCCAGCAGCCGGGCCTTTCCAGGCTACACCTTC. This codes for CASSRAFPGYTF.

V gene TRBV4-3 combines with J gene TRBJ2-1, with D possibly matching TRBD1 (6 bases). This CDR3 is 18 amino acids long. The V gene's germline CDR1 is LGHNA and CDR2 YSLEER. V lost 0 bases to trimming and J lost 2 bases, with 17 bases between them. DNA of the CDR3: TGCGCCAGCAGCCAAGACCCCGGGACACAATTTACCTACAATGAGCAGTTCTTC. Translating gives CASSQDPGTQFTYNEQFF.

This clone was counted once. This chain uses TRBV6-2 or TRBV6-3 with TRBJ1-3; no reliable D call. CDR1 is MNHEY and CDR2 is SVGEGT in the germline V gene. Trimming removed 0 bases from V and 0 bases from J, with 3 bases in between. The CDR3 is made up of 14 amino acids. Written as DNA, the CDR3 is TGTGCCAGCAGTTACTCTGGCTCTGGAAACACCATATATTTT. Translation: CASSYSGSGNTIYF.

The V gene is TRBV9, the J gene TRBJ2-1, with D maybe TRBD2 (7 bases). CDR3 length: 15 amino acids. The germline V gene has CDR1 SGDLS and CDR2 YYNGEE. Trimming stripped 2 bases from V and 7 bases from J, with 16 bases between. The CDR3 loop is CASSVGGGAVNEQFF. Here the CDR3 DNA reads TGTGCCAGCAGCGTTGGTGGGGGGGCCGTTAATGAGCAGTTCTTC.

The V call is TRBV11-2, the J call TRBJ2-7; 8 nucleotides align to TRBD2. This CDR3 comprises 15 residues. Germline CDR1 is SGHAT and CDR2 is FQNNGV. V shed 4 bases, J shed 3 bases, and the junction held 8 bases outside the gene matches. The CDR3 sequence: CASSSPGLGGYEQYF. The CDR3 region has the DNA TGTGCCAGCAGCTCGCCGGGACTAGGAGGCTACGAGCAGTACTTC.

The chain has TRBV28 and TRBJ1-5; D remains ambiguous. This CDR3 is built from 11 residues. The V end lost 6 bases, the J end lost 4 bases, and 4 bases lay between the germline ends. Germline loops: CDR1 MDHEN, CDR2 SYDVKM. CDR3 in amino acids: CASRKNQPQHF. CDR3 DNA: TGTGCCAGCAGAAAAAATCAGCCCCAGCATTTT.

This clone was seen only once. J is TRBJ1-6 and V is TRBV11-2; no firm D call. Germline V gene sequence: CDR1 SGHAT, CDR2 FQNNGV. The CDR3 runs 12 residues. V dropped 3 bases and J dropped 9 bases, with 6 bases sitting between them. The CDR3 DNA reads TGTGCCAGCAGCTTGGGTGGTTCACCCCTCCACTTT. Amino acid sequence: CASSLGGSPLHF.